This TCR beta chain was identified in a study of blood T cells in healthy people across ages. This clonotype came up many times. Germline-derived CDR1 and CDR2 are SGHTA and FQGNSA. Trimming cost V 6 bases and J 7 bases; bases outside gene matches: 8. The CDR3 spans 13 residues. For the second PCR, which ran for about 7 to 11 cycles, a sample-barcoded 5' primer and a J-beta primer mix were used. TCRdb re-called the 5' RACE reads through MiXCR, storing one row per CDR3 protein. Of some 690,000 distinct CDR3 sequences in the sample, approximately 22% are singletons; the top ten hold under 25%. What was sequenced was blood. The V and J genes are TRBV7-2 and TRBJ2-7; TRBD1 matches at 8 bases. The sequence was obtained from an older man in good health. CDR3 nucleotides: TGTGCCAGCAGATCCTTACAGGGGGGTGAGCAGTACTTC. Translating it yields CASRSLQGGEQYF.